The clone carrying this T cell receptor beta chain has more than one count but fewer than ten. Its antigen is unidentified. Thyroid ultrasound and orbital computed tomography, with clinical symptoms and serum thyroxine and TRAb, informed diagnoses. The data originate from a study of T cells in Graves' hyperthyroidism and ophthalmopathy. Study-level findings and limits: The model identified upcoming ophthalmopathy a median around 6 months ahead of onset. Blood also carried most thyroid clonotypes expanded above 0.001. A model of 13 V-J pairs discriminated ophthalmopathy from stable hyperthyroidism.

Amplification of TCR beta CDR3 regions used RNA as the template. First-round RT-PCR with HTBI primers amplified the TCR CDR3 region. TCRdb re-called the multiplex PCR reads through MiXCR, storing one row per CDR3 protein. The sample carries a few hundred thousand distinct CDR3 sequences, under 25% recorded once. The receptor was derived from a woman aged 45-65 years with Graves' hyperthyroidism. Sequencing was performed on blood.

The CDR3 protein is CASSLTPGASSPLHF. The CDR3, as DNA: TGTGCCAGCAGCTTGACGCCAGGGGCGAGTTCACCCCTCCACTTT. This rearrangement joins TRBV5-8 to TRBJ1-6; D perhaps matches TRBD1 (6 bases). CDR3 length equals 15 residues. Trimming took 1 base from V and 9 from J, leaving 14 bases between them. From germline, CDR1 is SGHTS and CDR2 YDEGEE.